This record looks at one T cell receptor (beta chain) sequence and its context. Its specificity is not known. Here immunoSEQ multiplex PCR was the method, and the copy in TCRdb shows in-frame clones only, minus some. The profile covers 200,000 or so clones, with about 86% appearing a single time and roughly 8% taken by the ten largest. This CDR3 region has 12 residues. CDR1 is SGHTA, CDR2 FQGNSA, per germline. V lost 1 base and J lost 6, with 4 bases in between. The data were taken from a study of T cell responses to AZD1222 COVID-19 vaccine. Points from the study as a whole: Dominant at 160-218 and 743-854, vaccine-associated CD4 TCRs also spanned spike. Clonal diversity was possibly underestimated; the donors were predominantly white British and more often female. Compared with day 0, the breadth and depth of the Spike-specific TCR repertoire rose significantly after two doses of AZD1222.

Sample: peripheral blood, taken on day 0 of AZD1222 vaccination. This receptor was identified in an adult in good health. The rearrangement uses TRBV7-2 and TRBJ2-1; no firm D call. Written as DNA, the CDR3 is TGTGCCAGCAGCTTAGTATTCAATGAGCAGTTCTTC. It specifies CASSLVFNEQFF.